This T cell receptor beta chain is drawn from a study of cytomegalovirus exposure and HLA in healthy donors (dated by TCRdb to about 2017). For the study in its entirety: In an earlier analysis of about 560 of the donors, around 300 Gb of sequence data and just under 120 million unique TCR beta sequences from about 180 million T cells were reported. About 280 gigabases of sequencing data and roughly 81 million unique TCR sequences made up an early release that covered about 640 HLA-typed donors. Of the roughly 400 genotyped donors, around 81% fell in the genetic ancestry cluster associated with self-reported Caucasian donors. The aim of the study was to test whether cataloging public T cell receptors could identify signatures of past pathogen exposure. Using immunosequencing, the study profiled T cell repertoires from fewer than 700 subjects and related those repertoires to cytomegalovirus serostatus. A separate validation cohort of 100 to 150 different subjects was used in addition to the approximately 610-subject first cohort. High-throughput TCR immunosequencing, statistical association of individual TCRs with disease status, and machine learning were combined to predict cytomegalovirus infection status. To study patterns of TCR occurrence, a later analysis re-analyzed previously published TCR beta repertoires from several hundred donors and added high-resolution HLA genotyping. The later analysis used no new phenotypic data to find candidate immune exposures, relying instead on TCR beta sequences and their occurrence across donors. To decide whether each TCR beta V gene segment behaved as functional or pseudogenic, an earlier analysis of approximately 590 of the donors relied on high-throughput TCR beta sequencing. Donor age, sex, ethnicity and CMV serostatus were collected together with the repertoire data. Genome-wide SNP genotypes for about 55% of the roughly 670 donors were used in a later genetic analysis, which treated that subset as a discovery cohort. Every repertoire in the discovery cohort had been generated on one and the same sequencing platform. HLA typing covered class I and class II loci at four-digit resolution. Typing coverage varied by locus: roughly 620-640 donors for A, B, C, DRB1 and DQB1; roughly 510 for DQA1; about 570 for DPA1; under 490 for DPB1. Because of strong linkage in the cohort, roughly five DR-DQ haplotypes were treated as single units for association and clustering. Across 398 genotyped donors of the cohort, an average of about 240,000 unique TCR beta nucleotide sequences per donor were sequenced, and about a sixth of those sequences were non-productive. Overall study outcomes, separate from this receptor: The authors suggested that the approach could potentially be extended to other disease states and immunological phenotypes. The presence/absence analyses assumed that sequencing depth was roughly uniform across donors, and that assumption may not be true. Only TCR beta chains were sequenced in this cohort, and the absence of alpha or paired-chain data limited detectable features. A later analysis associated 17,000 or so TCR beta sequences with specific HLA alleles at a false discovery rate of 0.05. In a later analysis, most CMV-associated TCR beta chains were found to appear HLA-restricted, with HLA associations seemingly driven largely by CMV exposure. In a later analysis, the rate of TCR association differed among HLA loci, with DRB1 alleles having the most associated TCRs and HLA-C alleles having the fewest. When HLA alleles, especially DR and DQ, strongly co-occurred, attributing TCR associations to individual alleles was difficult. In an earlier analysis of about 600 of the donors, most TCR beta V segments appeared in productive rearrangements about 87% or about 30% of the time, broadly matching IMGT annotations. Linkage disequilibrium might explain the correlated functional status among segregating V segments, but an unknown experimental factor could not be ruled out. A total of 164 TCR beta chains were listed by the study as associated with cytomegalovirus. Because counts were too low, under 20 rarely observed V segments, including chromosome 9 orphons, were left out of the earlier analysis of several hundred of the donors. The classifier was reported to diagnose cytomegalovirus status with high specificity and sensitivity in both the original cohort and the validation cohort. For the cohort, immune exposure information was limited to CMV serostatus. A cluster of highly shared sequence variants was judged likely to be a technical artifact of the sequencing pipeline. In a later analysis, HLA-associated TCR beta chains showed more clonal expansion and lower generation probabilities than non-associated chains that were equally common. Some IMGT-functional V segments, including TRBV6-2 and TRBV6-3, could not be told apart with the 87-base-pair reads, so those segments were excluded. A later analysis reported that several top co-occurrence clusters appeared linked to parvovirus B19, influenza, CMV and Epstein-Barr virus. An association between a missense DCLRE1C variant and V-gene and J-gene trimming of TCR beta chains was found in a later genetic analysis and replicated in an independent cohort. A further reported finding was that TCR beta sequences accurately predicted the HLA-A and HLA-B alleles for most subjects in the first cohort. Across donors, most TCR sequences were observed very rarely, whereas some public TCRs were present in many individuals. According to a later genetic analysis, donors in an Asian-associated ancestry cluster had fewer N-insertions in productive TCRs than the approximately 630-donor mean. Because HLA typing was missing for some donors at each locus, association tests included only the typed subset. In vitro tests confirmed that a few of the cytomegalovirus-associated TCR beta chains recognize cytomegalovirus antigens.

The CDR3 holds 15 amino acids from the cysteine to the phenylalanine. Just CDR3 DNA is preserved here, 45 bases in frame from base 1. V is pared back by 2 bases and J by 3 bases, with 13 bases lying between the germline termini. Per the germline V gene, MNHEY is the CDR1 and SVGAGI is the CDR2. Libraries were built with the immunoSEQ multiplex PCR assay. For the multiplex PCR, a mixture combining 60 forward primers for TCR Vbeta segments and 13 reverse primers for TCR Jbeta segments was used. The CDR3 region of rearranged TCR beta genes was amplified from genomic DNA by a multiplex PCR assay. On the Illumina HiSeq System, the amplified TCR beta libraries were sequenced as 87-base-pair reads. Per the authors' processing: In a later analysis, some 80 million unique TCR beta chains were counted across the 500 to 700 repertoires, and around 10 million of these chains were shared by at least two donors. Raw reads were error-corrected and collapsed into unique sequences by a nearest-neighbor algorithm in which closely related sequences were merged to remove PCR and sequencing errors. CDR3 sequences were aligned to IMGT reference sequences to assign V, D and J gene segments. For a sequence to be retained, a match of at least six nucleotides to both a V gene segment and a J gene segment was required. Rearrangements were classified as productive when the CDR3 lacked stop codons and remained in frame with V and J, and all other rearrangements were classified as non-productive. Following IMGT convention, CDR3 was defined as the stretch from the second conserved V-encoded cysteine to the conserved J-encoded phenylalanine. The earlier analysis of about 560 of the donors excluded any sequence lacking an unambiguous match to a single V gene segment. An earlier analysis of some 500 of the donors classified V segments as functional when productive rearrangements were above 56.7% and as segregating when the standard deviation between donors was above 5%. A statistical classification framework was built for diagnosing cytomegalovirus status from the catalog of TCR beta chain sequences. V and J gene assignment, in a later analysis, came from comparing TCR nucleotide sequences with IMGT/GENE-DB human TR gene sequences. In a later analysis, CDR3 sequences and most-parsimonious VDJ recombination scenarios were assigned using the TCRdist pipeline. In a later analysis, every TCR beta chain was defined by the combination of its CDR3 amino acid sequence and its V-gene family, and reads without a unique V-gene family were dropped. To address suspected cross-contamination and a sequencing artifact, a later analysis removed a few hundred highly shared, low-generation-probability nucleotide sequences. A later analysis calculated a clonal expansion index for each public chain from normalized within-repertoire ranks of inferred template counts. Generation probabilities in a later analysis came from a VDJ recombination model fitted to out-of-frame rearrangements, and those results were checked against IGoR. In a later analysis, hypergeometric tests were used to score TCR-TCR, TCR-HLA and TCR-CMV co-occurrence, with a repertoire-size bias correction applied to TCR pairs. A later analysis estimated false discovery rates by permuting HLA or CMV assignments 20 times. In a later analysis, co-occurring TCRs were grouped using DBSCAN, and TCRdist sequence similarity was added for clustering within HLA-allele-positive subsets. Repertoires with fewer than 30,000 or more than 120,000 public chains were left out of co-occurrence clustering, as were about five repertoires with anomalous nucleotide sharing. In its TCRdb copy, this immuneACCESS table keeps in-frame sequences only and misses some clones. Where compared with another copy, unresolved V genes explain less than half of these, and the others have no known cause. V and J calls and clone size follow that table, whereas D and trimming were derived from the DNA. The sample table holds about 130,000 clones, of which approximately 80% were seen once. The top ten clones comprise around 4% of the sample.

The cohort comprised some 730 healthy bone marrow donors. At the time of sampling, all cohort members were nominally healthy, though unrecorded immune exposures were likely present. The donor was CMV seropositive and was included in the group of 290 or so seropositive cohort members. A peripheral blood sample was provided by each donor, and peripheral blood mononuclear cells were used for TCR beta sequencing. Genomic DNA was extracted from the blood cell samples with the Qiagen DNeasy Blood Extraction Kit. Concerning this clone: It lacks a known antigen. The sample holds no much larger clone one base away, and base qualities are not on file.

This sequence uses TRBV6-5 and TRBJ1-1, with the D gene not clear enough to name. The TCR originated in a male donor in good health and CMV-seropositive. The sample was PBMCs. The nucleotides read TGTGCCAGCAGTTACATCCGGGTCGCACACACTGAAGCTTTCTTT. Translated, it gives CASSYIRVAHTEAFF.